This TCR beta chain was profiled in a study of cytomegalovirus exposure and HLA in healthy donors. Overall study results and limits: Prior analysis indicated that the majority of TCR beta V segments exhibited productivity approximately 87% or approximately 30% of the time.

A remark on this clone: Its antigen is still unknown.

The PCR used 60 Vbeta and 13 Jbeta primers. Only in-frame clones appear in the TCRdb table, and some are missing; sequencing was by immunoSEQ multiplex PCR. Of 100,000 or so clones in the sample, roughly 82% were seen once. Germline V gives CDR1 MDHEN, CDR2 SYDVKM. The CDR3 totals 12 residues. The rearrangement uses TRBV28 and TRBJ2-5; a possible D gene is TRBD2 (6 bases). The DNA matches TRBJ2-7 better at its end, which makes the J call doubtful. The sample taken for sequencing was PBMCs. The TCR was taken from a man aged 50-60 years in good health and CMV-seronegative. Here the CDR3 reads CASSREFHEQYF. The CDR3, as DNA: TGTGCCAGCAGCCGGGAGTTTCACGAGCAGTACTTC.